This TCR beta chain comes out of a study of blood T cell repertoires in COVID-19. Turning to the study itself: COVID-19 samples, acute and convalescent, were from the United States, Italy and Spain. T cells, B-cell-depleted T cells, or PBMCs supplied cDNA or gDNA.

As handled by the study authors: Using reference gene primer amplification, nucleated cell counts were estimated. TCRdb keeps only in-frame clones here, not all; method: immunoSEQ multiplex PCR. That table is the source of V, J and clone size, and D and trimming were worked out from the DNA. Among over 250,000 clones listed, about 90% were seen once. Recruited during active infection, patients (from Seattle) were subsequently followed longitudinally. Input material: peripheral blood. This receptor was taken from a woman aged 45-65 years with COVID-19, enrolled during active disease.

The CDR3, as DNA: TGTGCCAGCAGCCTACGATTGTTTGCGGGGGTAAGCTCCTACGAGCAGTACTTC. It yields the protein CASSLRLFAGVSSYEQYF. V is TRBV13 and J is TRBJ2-7; 7 bases fit TRBD2. The V segment lost 5 bases and the J segment 0 bases; nucleotides outside the gene matches: 16. Germline V gene sequence: CDR1 PRHDT, CDR2 FYEKMQ (reference sequence). This CDR3 spans 18 amino acids.